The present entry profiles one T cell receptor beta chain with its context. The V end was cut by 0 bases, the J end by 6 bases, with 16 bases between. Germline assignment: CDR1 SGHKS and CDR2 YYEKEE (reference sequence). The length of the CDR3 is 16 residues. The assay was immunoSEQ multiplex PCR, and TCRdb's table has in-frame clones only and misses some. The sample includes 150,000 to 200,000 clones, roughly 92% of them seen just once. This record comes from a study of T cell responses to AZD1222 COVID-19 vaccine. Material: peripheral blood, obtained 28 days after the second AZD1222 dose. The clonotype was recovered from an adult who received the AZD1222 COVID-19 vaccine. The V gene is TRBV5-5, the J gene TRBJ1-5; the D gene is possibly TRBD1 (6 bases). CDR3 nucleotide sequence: TGTGCCAGCAGCTTGGTCCCAGGGGCTGGGGGTCAGCCCCAGCATTTT. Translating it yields CASSLVPGAGGQPQHF.